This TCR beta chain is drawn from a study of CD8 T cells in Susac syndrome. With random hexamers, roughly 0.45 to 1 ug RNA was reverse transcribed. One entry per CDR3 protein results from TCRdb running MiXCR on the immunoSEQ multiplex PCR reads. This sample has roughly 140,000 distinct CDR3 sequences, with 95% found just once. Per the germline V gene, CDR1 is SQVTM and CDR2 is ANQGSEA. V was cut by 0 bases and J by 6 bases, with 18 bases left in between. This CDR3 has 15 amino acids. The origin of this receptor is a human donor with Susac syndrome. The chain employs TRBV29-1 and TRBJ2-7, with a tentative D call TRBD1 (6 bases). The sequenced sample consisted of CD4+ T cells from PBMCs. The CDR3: CSVEDGRRTVGEQYF. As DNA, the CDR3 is TGCAGCGTTGAAGATGGAAGGCGGACAGTAGGCGAGCAGTACTTC.